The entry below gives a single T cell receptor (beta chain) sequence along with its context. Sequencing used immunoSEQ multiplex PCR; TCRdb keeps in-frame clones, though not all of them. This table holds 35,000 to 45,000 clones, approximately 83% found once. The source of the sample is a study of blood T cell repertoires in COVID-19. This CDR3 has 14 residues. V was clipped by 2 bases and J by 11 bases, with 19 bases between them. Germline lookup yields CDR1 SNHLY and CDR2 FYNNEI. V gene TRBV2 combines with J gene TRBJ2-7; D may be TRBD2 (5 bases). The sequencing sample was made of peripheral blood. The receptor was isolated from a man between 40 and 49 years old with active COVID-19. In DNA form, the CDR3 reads TGTGCCAGCAGTGAACGAGGGAAGGGTTCCGGGGAGTACTTC. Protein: CASSERGKGSGEYF.